Listed below are T cell receptor beta chains from one sample, sequenced in a study of cytomegalovirus exposure and HLA in healthy donors. Sequenced by immunoSEQ multiplex PCR; TCRdb stores in-frame clones only, minus some. Of some 140,000 clones in the sample, roughly four fifths are singletons; the top ten hold about 8.6%. Sequencing was carried out using PBMCs. The receptors come from a woman aged 50 to 60 in good health and CMV-seropositive. The CDR3 runs from the conserved cysteine through the conserved F or W. The order of the fields is V gene, J gene, clone size, D gene, CDR3 DNA, CDR3 protein. The D gene is left open where the match is weak. Not every row has a clone size; where given, it reads once, few, many or a size class.

>TRBV2|TRBJ2-3|.|.
TGTGCCAGCAGTCCGACATCTAGCACAGATACGCAGTATTTT
CASSPTSSTDTQYF
>TRBV6-5|TRBJ1-5|.|.
TGTGCCAGCAGTTCCCTAACAGGATCCAATCAGCCCCAGCATTTT
CASSSLTGSNQPQHF
>TRBV5-4|TRBJ2-2|.|.
TGTGCCAGCAGCTTGGGGCAAACCGGGGAGCTGTTTTTT
CASSLGQTGELFF
>TRBV29-1|TRBJ2-7|.|.
TGCAGCGCATCGTCAGGGGTTTCACGCGAGCAGTACTTC
CSASSGVSREQYF
>TRBV5-1|TRBJ2-1|.|.
TGCGCCAGCAGCTTGGAGCCAGAGGATGAGCAGTTCTTC
CASSLEPEDEQFF
>TRBV5-4|TRBJ2-6|.|.
TGTGCCAGCAGCTTGGCAGGATTTAGCTCTGGGGCCAACGGCCTGACTTTC
CASSLAGFSSGANGLTF
>TRBV5-6|TRBJ2-3|.|TRBD1
TGTGCCAGCAGCACCACAGGGGCGGTGGGCACAGATACGCAGTATTTT
CASSTTGAVGTDTQYF
>TRBV11-2|TRBJ1-1|.|TRBD1
TGTGCCAGCAGCATACGCCGGGACAGGGGATCTGAAGCTTTCTTT
CASSIRRDRGSEAFF
>TRBV2|TRBJ1-3|.|.
TGTGCCAGCACACTAGATAGAGAGGTCTCTGGAAACACCATATATTTT
CASTLDREVSGNTIYF
>TRBV28|TRBJ2-7|once|.
TGTGCCAGCAGTTTGTCCCTAAACTACGAGCAGTACTTC
CASSLSLNYEQYF
>TRBV5-1|TRBJ2-1|.|TRBD2
TGCGCCAGCAGCTCCAAGCGGGAGGGCCGGGATGAGCAGTTCTTC
CASSSKREGRDEQFF
>TRBV7-2|TRBJ2-3|.|.
TGTGCCAGCAGCTTGTTAGGGCAGGGGGGAGATACGCAGTATTTT
CASSLLGQGGDTQYF
>TRBV5-1|TRBJ1-6|.|.
TGCGCCAGCAGCTTGGAGGGGGGGTACAATTCACCCCTCCACTTT
CASSLEGGYNSPLHF
>TRBV5-4|TRBJ2-5|few|TRBD1
TGTGCCGGATCGACAGGGGGGGCCCAAGAGACCCAGTACTTC
CAGSTGGAQETQYF
>TRBV19|TRBJ2-1|.|TRBD1
TGTGCCTGCCGACCGGGACAGAACAATGAGCAGTTCTTC
CACRPGQNNEQFF
>TRBV7-6|TRBJ2-1|.|.
TGTGCCAGCAGCGTCCTGTCCCCGGAGCAGTTCTTC
CASSVLSPEQFF
>TRBV28|TRBJ1-3|.|.
TGTGCCAGCAGTTTATACAATATCGGAAACACCATATATTTT
CASSLYNIGNTIYF
>TRBV29-1|TRBJ2-3|once|TRBD2
TGCAGCGTTGAAGGAGGGCTAGCGGGACTCACAGATACGCAGTATTTT
CSVEGGLAGLTDTQYF
>TRBV19|TRBJ1-4|once|TRBD1
TGTGCCAGTAGCTTCACAGGGGCTACAACTAATGAAAAACTGTTTTTT
CASSFTGATTNEKLFF
>TRBV18|TRBJ2-7|.|TRBD1
TGTGCCAGCTCACCTGGACAGGGGAGCTGGGGGGAGCAGTACTTC
CASSPGQGSWGEQYF
>TRBV5-6|TRBJ2-5|.|.
TGTGCCAGCAGCCTAATGCAGACCCAGTACTTC
CASSLMQTQYF
>TRBV30|TRBJ1-6|once|TRBD1
TGTGCCTGGAAAGGACAGGGCCGATCACCCCTCCACTTT
CAWKGQGRSPLHF
>TRBV7-2|TRBJ1-2|few|.
TGTGCCAGCAGCTGGGGGGGGACTAACTATGGCTACACCTTC
CASSWGGTNYGYTF
>TRBV11-2|TRBJ1-1|.|.
TGTGCCAGCAGTGAACAGTGGGCGAACACTGAAGCTTTCTTT
CASSEQWANTEAFF